Listed below are T cell receptor beta chains from one sample, sequenced in a study of spatial heterogeneity in lung cancer. MiXCR, run by TCRdb on the 5' RACE reads, gives a single entry per CDR3 protein. The sample consists of around 20,000 distinct CDR3 sequences, roughly 7.5% of them appearing once. This specimen consisted of lung tumor tissue, obtained at surgery. These receptors were collected from a male donor with early-stage non-small cell lung cancer. The CDR3 runs from the conserved cysteine through the conserved F or W. Each record gives: V gene, J gene, clone size, D gene, CDR3 DNA, CDR3 protein. The D gene is left open where the match is weak. Not all rows give a size; the values are once, few, many and, for expanded clones, a class.

TRBV20-1,TRBJ2-5,.,TRBD1,TGCAGTGCTGGGGACAGGGGGCCCTTCGGGACCCAGTACTTC,CSAGDRGPFGTQYF
TRBV6-2/TRBV6-3,TRBJ2-7,many,.,TGTGCCAGCAGCCGGCCCCCGGGCCCCAACGAGCAGTACTTC,CASSRPPGPNEQYF
TRBV6-5,TRBJ1-6,many,.,TGTGCCAGCAGCCAGGACAGAACCTATAATTCACCCCTCCACTTT,CASSQDRTYNSPLHF
TRBV11-1,TRBJ2-7,many,.,TGTGCCAGCAGCTTGGGACCGGCCCCCTACGAGCAGTACTTC,CASSLGPAPYEQYF
TRBV7-6,TRBJ2-7,.,TRBD2,TGTGTCAGCAGCCCTAGCCGGACTAGCGGGGCCTACGAGCAGTACTTC,CVSSPSRTSGAYEQYF
TRBV11-2,TRBJ2-5,many,TRBD1,TGTGCCAGCAGCAAGGACTTGGACAGGTCCCAAGAGACCCAGTACTTC,CASSKDLDRSQETQYF
TRBV28,TRBJ1-5,many,.,TGTGCCAGCAGTTCTATATGGGGGGCAGGAGGGATTGGCAATCAGCCCCAGCATTTT,CASSSIWGAGGIGNQPQHF
TRBV5-6,TRBJ2-1,few,.,TGTGCCAGCACCTTGGGTCTCAACAGGGATTTCTACAATGAGCAGTTCTTC,CASTLGLNRDFYNEQFF
TRBV2,TRBJ1-5,many,.,TGTGCCAGCAGTTTCTCGGGATTCGAGAAGCCCCAGCATTTT,CASSFSGFEKPQHF
TRBV20-1,TRBJ1-2,many,TRBD1,TGCAGTGCTAGACCAGCTCAGGGCAGGGGGCTACGTGGCTACACCTTC,CSARPAQGRGLRGYTF
TRBV7-8,TRBJ2-1,few,.,TGTGCCAGCACTTTTCGGGGCGGGGGCGATGAGCAGTTCTTC,CASTFRGGGDEQFF
TRBV6-5,TRBJ1-2,.,.,TGTGCCAGCAGCTCCAGAAAGAACTATGGCTACACCTTC,CASSSRKNYGYTF
TRBV4-3,TRBJ2-1,medium-sized,.,TGCGCCAGCAGCCAAGATTGGGGGGAAGGCGCGCCCTTTGAGCAGTTCTTC,CASSQDWGEGAPFEQFF
TRBV12-3/TRBV12-4,TRBJ2-7,.,TRBD1,TGTGCCAGCAGTTTAGAAAGGGGGCCCTCCTACGAGCAGTACTTC,CASSLERGPSYEQYF
TRBV7-9,TRBJ2-3,many,.,TGTGCCAGCAGCTGGACTCATAATATAGATACGCAGTATTTT,CASSWTHNIDTQYF
TRBV9,TRBJ1-2,many,.,TGTGCCAGCAGTAAACGGGGGCAGGCGGCTGGCTACACCTTC,CASSKRGQAAGYTF
TRBV7-6,TRBJ2-1,few,TRBD1,TGTGCCAGCAGTCGGGACAGGCTTTACAATGAGCAGTTCTTC,CASSRDRLYNEQFF
TRBV27,TRBJ2-7,few,TRBD1,TGTGCCAGCAGTTTCGGGACAGTCCCATACGAGCAGTACTTC,CASSFGTVPYEQYF
TRBV5-6,TRBJ2-7,.,.,TGTGCCAGCAGCTTGGCACTGAACTACGAGCAGTACTTC,CASSLALNYEQYF
TRBV5-1,TRBJ2-1,few,TRBD2,TGCGCCAGCAGCAAAAGCGGGGTCTCCTACAATGAGCAGTTCTTC,CASSKSGVSYNEQFF
TRBV7-2,TRBJ2-5,many,TRBD2,TGTGCCAGCAGCACCACTAGCGGGGGCCCCACGAGGACCCAGTACTTC,CASSTTSGGPTRTQYF
TRBV28,TRBJ2-1,once,.,TGTGCCAGCAGTTTGATGGGATGGGGCGGGGCCCCTTACAATGAGCAGTTCTTC,CASSLMGWGGAPYNEQFF
TRBV2,TRBJ2-5,few,TRBD2,TGTGCCAGCAGGAGGGGCGGGGGGGCGGTGACCCAGTACTTC,CASRRGGGAVTQYF
TRBV12-3/TRBV12-4,TRBJ1-1,few,.,TGTGCCAGCAGTACCCCGGGGGCCACTGAAGCTTTCTTT,CASSTPGATEAFF
TRBV6-6,TRBJ1-5,few,.,TGTGCCAGCACCTTAGGACAGTATAGCAATCAGCCCCAGCATTTT,CASTLGQYSNQPQHF
TRBV20-1,TRBJ1-5,many,.,TGCAGTGCTAGAGATGACGGGGGTGGCAATCAGCCCCAGCATTTT,CSARDDGGGNQPQHF
TRBV20-1,TRBJ2-7,many,.,TGCAGTGCTGAAGGAAGTGCTAGAGATCGGACGGTTCGGAACGAGCAGTACTTC,CSAEGSARDRTVRNEQYF
TRBV7-3,TRBJ1-6,many,.,TGTGCCAGCAGCTGGACAGAGGGGCTGGCTTCACCCCTCCACTTT,CASSWTEGLASPLHF
TRBV7-8,TRBJ2-5,few,TRBD2,TGTGCCAGCAGCTTAGCGCCTAGCGGGGGGGCCACGGAGACCCAGTACTTC,CASSLAPSGGATETQYF